These T cell receptor beta chains were read from a single sample in a study of T cell repertoires in cytomegalovirus infection. Their antigen targets remain unknown. TCRdb processed the reads anew with MiXCR; each CDR3 protein has one entry. The repertoire includes roughly 90,000 distinct CDR3 sequences, 25% to 30% of them detected once, and over 60% sits in the top ten. Sequenced material: CD8+ T cells from cultured PBMCs, taken from culture after CMV antigen stimulation. The source is a human donor in good health (CMV status not recorded). Some clones in this sample may be carry-over from other donors' samples. Both conserved end residues are part of each CDR3. D genes are given only for firm matches. For some rows the clone size is stated as once, few or many, or as a class when expanded; others skip it.

d_call,j_call,clone_size,v_call,cdr3_aa,cdr3_nt
TRBD2,TRBJ2-1,many,TRBV7-2,CASSLPGAAGAPNNEQFF,TGTGCCAGCAGCTTACCCGGCGCAGCGGGGGCCCCTAACAATGAGCAGTTCTTC
TRBD1,TRBJ2-1,NA,TRBV4-1,CASSQDLGTGGLEQFF,TGCGCCAGCAGCCAAGACCTAGGGACAGGGGGTTTAGAGCAGTTCTTC
NA,TRBJ2-1,NA,TRBV12-3/TRBV12-4,CASSLQGAYEQFF,TGTGCCAGCAGTTTACAGGGCGCCTATGAGCAGTTCTTC
NA,TRBJ2-1,NA,TRBV30,CAWSHGGLGHSEQFF,TGTGCCTGGAGTCACGGGGGCCTCGGACATAGTGAGCAGTTCTTC
TRBD1,TRBJ2-5,few,TRBV3-1,CASSYGTVQETQYF,TGTGCCAGCAGCTACGGGACAGTTCAAGAGACCCAGTACTTC
NA,TRBJ2-3,NA,TRBV18,CASSPPWPTDTQYF,TGTGCCAGCTCACCACCGTGGCCCACAGATACGCAGTATTTT
TRBD1,TRBJ1-5,NA,TRBV20-1,CSVTGDNQPQHF,TGCAGTGTAACAGGGGACAATCAGCCCCAGCATTTT
NA,TRBJ1-6,many,TRBV7-6,CASSWTRGPLHF,TGTGCCAGCAGCTGGACACGCGGCCCCCTCCACTTT
NA,TRBJ2-4,NA,TRBV7-2,CASSTTGTALAKNIQYF,TGTGCCAGCAGCACAACCGGGACGGCATTAGCCAAAAACATTCAGTACTTC
TRBD1,TRBJ2-2,few,TRBV6-2/TRBV6-3,CASSYAKTGGNTGELFF,TGTGCCAGCAGTTACGCCAAGACAGGGGGAAACACCGGGGAGCTGTTTTTT
TRBD2,TRBJ2-7,few,TRBV11-1,CASRSGTNLYEQYF,TGTGCCAGCAGAAGCGGGACCAACCTCTACGAGCAGTACTTC
TRBD1,TRBJ1-1,NA,TRBV12-3/TRBV12-4,CASSSIRGVRTEAFF,TGTGCCAGCAGCTCTATCAGGGGGGTGCGTACTGAAGCTTTCTTT
NA,TRBJ1-2,NA,TRBV27,CASSLGQGLGGYTF,TGTGCCAGCAGTTTGGGGCAGGGTTTGGGTGGCTACACCTTC
NA,TRBJ2-5,few,TRBV4-1,CASSPPSLGAQETQYF,TGCGCCAGCAGCCCCCCCTCCCTTGGGGCCCAAGAGACCCAGTACTTC
NA,TRBJ2-7,NA,TRBV28,CASSQEDNTYEQYF,TGTGCCAGCAGCCAGGAGGACAACACCTACGAGCAGTACTTC
NA,TRBJ1-1,NA,TRBV13,CASSRTMNTEAFF,TGTGCCAGCAGCAGGACCATGAACACTGAAGCTTTCTTT
NA,TRBJ2-1,few,TRBV7-2,CAALPSYNEQFF,TGTGCCGCCCTGCCTTCCTACAATGAGCAGTTCTTC
NA,TRBJ2-5,NA,TRBV6-4,CASSDNEVGGLQETQYF,TGTGCCAGCAGTGATAACGAGGTCGGGGGACTCCAAGAGACCCAGTACTTC
NA,TRBJ1-2,NA,TRBV2,CASSWTEGSYGYTF,TGTGCCAGCAGTTGGACAGAGGGGTCCTATGGCTACACCTTC
NA,TRBJ2-5,NA,TRBV28,CASRSGHRQETQYF,TGTGCCAGCAGGTCGGGACACCGCCAAGAGACCCAGTACTTC
TRBD1,TRBJ1-2,few,TRBV7-3,CASSRGQGNYGYTF,TGTGCCAGCAGTCGCGGACAGGGAAACTATGGCTACACCTTC
TRBD1,TRBJ1-1,NA,TRBV6-2/TRBV6-3,CASSYSNRGEAFF,TGTGCCAGCAGTTACTCGAACAGGGGGGAAGCTTTCTTT
NA,TRBJ2-1,many,TRBV4-1,CASSEGGAGSYNEQFF,TGCGCCAGCTCAGAGGGGGGCGCAGGGTCCTACAATGAGCAGTTCTTC
TRBD1,TRBJ2-7,NA,TRBV4-1,CASSQTQGDYEQYF,TGCGCCAGCAGCCAGACACAGGGGGACTACGAGCAGTACTTC
TRBD1,TRBJ2-2,NA,TRBV19,CASSTTDRIIGELFF,TGTGCCAGTAGTACGACGGACAGGATAATCGGGGAGCTGTTTTTT
NA,TRBJ2-7,many,TRBV18,CASSSEGLLSYEQYF,TGTGCCAGCTCATCAGAGGGGCTTCTCTCCTACGAGCAGTACTTC
TRBD2,TRBJ2-7,NA,TRBV27,CASSRASGGYEQYF,TGTGCCAGCAGTAGGGCTAGCGGTGGGTACGAGCAGTACTTC
NA,TRBJ2-7,NA,TRBV5-4,CASSFEGSYEQYF,TGTGCCAGCAGCTTTGAGGGTTCCTACGAGCAGTACTTC
NA,TRBJ2-5,many,TRBV7-2,CASSLGTVYPETQYF,TGTGCCAGCAGCTTAGGGACGGTGTATCCGGAGACCCAGTACTTC
TRBD2,TRBJ2-5,NA,TRBV7-3,CASSLGLDQTQYF,TGTGCCAGCAGCCTAGGACTAGACCAGACCCAGTACTTC
TRBD1,TRBJ2-1,few,TRBV7-9,CASSLPGQWDNEQFF,TGTGCCAGCAGCCTCCCGGGACAGTGGGACAATGAGCAGTTCTTC
NA,TRBJ1-5,NA,TRBV12-3/TRBV12-4,CASSSAVGNQPQHF,TGTGCCAGCAGTTCAGCCGTCGGCAATCAGCCCCAGCATTTT
NA,TRBJ2-3,many,TRBV7-3,CASSLTPGDTQYF,TGTGCCAGCAGCTTAACCCCTGGGGATACGCAGTATTTT
NA,TRBJ2-5,many,TRBV12-3/TRBV12-4,CASTESAEQETQYF,TGTGCCAGCACCGAATCGGCAGAACAAGAGACCCAGTACTTC
NA,TRBJ1-2,many,TRBV7-9,CASSLGRTALGYTF,TGTGCCAGCAGCTTAGGGCGGACAGCTCTTGGCTACACCTTC
NA,TRBJ2-1,many,TRBV20-1,CSARPGSGREQFF,TGCAGTGCTAGGCCGGGGTCTGGTCGTGAGCAGTTCTTC
NA,TRBJ2-1,NA,TRBV18,CASSPGQTEQFF,TGTGCCAGCTCGCCGGGACAAACTGAGCAGTTCTTC
TRBD1,TRBJ1-2,NA,TRBV12-5,CASGLGKDRGLGGYTF,TGTGCTAGTGGTTTGGGGAAAGACAGGGGCCTCGGCGGCTACACCTTC
TRBD1,TRBJ2-3,NA,TRBV4-1,CASSQGTGTTDTQYF,TGCGCCAGCAGCCAAGGGACAGGTACCACAGATACGCAGTATTTT
NA,TRBJ2-7,few,TRBV6-1,CASSVGGPYEQYF,TGTGCCAGCAGTGTCGGGGGGCCCTACGAGCAGTACTTC
TRBD1,TRBJ1-5,many,TRBV19,CASSVQGNQPQHF,TGTGCCAGTAGTGTACAGGGGAACCAGCCCCAGCATTTT
NA,TRBJ2-7,NA,TRBV7-9,CASSSSQAYEQYF,TGTGCCAGCAGCTCGTCACAGGCCTACGAGCAGTACTTC
NA,TRBJ2-3,NA,TRBV27,CASSLSIYGSSTDTQYF,TGTGCCAGCAGTTTATCAATATATGGGTCTAGCACAGATACGCAGTATTTT
TRBD1,TRBJ2-7,many,TRBV7-2,CASSLNRGPEQYF,TGTGCCAGCAGCTTGAACAGGGGGCCCGAGCAGTACTTC
NA,TRBJ2-3,many,TRBV5-4,CASSRMSGTDTQYF,TGTGCCAGCAGCCGTATGTCTGGCACAGATACGCAGTATTTT
NA,TRBJ2-3,many,TRBV7-9,CASSLASATQYF,TGTGCCAGCAGCTTAGCAAGCGCAACGCAGTATTTT
TRBD1,TRBJ1-6,few,TRBV27,CASSATGFNSPLHF,TGTGCCAGCAGTGCGACAGGGTTTAATTCACCCCTCCACTTT
TRBD2,TRBJ2-3,NA,TRBV7-6,CASSPSGGTDTQYF,TGTGCCAGCAGCCCTAGCGGGGGCACAGATACGCAGTATTTT